These 21 T cell receptor beta chains originate from one sample sequenced in a study of T cell changes during pregnancy in multiple sclerosis (dated by TCRdb to between 2018 and 2021). Libraries were constructed by the immunoSEQ multiplex PCR assay. The clones in this table, taken by TCRdb from immuneACCESS, are in-frame only. Not every clone is retained; where verified, under half of the shortfall comes from an unresolved V gene, and the cause of the rest is unknown. The sample yields 42,000 or so clones; around 92% were counted once. Jointly, the top ten make up roughly 8.1% of the sample. The sequences come from CD8+ T cells from peripheral blood mononuclear cells, collected in the third trimester of pregnancy. These receptor sequences come from a female donor with multiple sclerosis, enrolled in a pregnancy study.

The chain uses TRBV5-4 and TRBJ2-1, with 7 positions matching TRBD2. The CDR3 loop spans 12 amino acids. Per germline, CDR1 SGHNT and CDR2 YYREEE (reference sequence). The junction had 0 bases not matched to a gene; V was cut back by 0 bases and J by 9 bases. CDR3 loop: CASSLGGGEQFF. The CDR3 nucleotides are TGTGCCAGCAGCTTGGGCGGGGGTGAGCAGTTCTTC.

The J gene is TRBJ2-7, the V gene TRBV7-9; tentatively, D is TRBD1 (6 bases). CDR3 length equals 14 residues. V was pared by 7 bases and J by 1 base, with 14 bases between. Per the germline V gene, CDR1 is SEHNR and CDR2 is FQNEAQ (reference sequence). CDR3 DNA: TGTGCCAGCAACTTGGGAACAGGGTCCTACGAGCAGTACTTC. This gives the protein CASNLGTGSYEQYF.

The V call is TRBV19, the J call TRBJ1-1; possibly TRBD1 for D (5 bases). With 6 bases removed from V and 5 bases from J, the gap between germline ends came to 13 bases. CDR1 LNHDA and CDR2 SQIVND come from the germline V gene (reference sequence). This CDR3 region has 13 residues. CDR3 in amino acids: CASSSGGITEAFF. In DNA, the CDR3 is TGTGCCAGTAGCTCGGGGGGAATTACTGAAGCTTTCTTT.

In its sample, this clone was seen a few times. The CDR3 bases are TGTGCCAGCAGTTTATATGAGGGTGAAAAACTGTTTTTT. Its protein is CASSLYEGEKLFF. This sequence joins TRBV28 and TRBJ1-4, with D unclear. Per the germline V gene, CDR1 is MDHEN and CDR2 is SYDVKM. This CDR3 has 13 residues. With 1 base removed from V and 7 bases from J, the gap between germline ends came to 7 bases.

This clone was counted a few times. V and J are TRBV19 and TRBJ1-2; no reliable D call. CDR1 and CDR2 from the germline V gene are LNHDA and SQIVND (reference sequence). Trimming stripped 11 bases from V and 6 bases from J, with 16 bases between. CDR3 size: 12 residues. CDR3 sequence reads: CAVPHPGNGYTF. CDR3 nucleotide sequence: TGTGCCGTCCCCCACCCGGGGAATGGCTACACCTTC. Full variable domain (rest looked up from reference TRBV19 and TRBJ1-2): DGGITQSPKYLFRKEGQNVTLSCEQNLNHDAMYWYRQDPGQGLRLIYYSQIVNDFQKGDIAEGYSVSREKKESFPLTVTSAQKNPTAFYLCAVPHPGNGYTFGSGTRLTVV.

This sequence joins TRBV28 and TRBJ2-1; 8 nucleotides align to TRBD2. Germline V lookup: CDR1 MDHEN, CDR2 SYDVKM. J was trimmed by 6 bases and V by 3 bases; bases with no gene match: 1. The CDR3 has 13 amino acids. Here the CDR3 reads CASSLGLVNEQFF. CDR3 nucleotide sequence: TGTGCCAGCAGTTTGGGACTAGTCAATGAGCAGTTCTTC.

V gene TRBV27 combines with J gene TRBJ2-7; D uncertain. CDR1 and CDR2 (germline): MNHEY, SMNVEV (reference sequence). Between the trimmed V and J ends, which lost 1 base and 0 bases, there was a span of 7 bases. This CDR3 spans 14 amino acids. The CDR3 spells CASSLYISSYEQYF. The CDR3 nucleotides read TGTGCCAGCAGTTTATACATCTCCTCCTACGAGCAGTACTTC.

The chain uses TRBV9 and TRBJ2-5; D unresolved. The V end lost 0 bases, the J end lost 4 bases, and 10 bases lay between the germline ends. The CDR3 has 14 residues. Germline CDR1 reads SGDLS; CDR2 reads YYNGEE. The CDR3 DNA follows: TGTGCCAGCAGCGTAGGAGGTCTCGGAGAGACCCAGTACTTC. Translating it yields CASSVGGLGETQYF.

Worth noting for this clone: The junction departs from the called germline gene at one end, perhaps through a read error. This chain connects TRBV7-2 to TRBJ2-7; the D is unclear. The CDR3 covers 11 residues. Germline loops: CDR1 SGHTA, CDR2 FQGNSA. The CDR3 sequence is CASSLCTQSCF. In DNA, the CDR3 is TGTGCCAGCAGCTTATGTACCCAGTCATGCTTC. The variable domain in full, with the rest retrieved from reference TRBV7-2 and TRBJ2-7, is GAGVSQSPSNKVTEKGKDVELRCDPISGHTALYWYRQSLGQGLEFLIYFQGNSAPDKSGLPSDRFSAERTGGSVSTLTIQRTQQEDSAVYLCASSLCTQSCFGPGTRLTVT.

This clone was counted once. The chain employs TRBV27 and TRBJ2-7, with a tentative D call TRBD1 (5 bases). CDR1 is MNHEY and CDR2 is SMNVEV in the germline V gene (reference sequence). The CDR3 runs 12 residues. The V and J ends lost 5 bases and 6 bases respectively, with 11 bases between them. CDR3 sequence (DNA): TGTGCCAGCAGTCCTTCAAGGGGCGAGCAGTACTTC. Its protein product is CASSPSRGEQYF.

The V and J genes are TRBV4-1 and TRBJ1-1; possible D gene TRBD1, 6 bases. Germline CDR1 and CDR2: MGHRA and YSYEKL. V was cut by 1 base and J by 3 bases, with 15 bases left in between. There are 16 residues in the CDR3. This chain's CDR3 is CASSQVGLDRHTEAFF. The CDR3 DNA reads as TGCGCCAGCAGCCAAGTCGGTTTGGACAGACACACTGAAGCTTTCTTT.

The J gene is TRBJ1-1, the V gene TRBV7-9, with D perhaps matching TRBD1 (5 bases). Trimming removed 0 bases from V and 2 bases from J, with 10 bases in between. The CDR3 runs to 15 residues. Per the germline V gene, CDR1 is SEHNR and CDR2 is FQNEAQ (reference sequence). DNA for the CDR3: TGTGCCAGCAGCTTAGCGCAGGGTAAAAACACTGAAGCTTTCTTT. Its translation: CASSLAQGKNTEAFF. The variable domain in full, with the rest retrieved from reference TRBV7-9 and TRBJ1-1, is DTGVSQNPRHKITKRGQNVTFRCDPISEHNRLYWYRQTLGQGPEFLTYFQNEAQLEKSRLLSDRFSAERPKGSFSTLEIQRTEQGDSAMYLCASSLAQGKNTEAFFGQGTRLTVV.

The chain combines TRBV5-1 with TRBJ2-5; 10 bases agree with TRBD1. The J call may be wrong; the DNA end is better matched by TRBJ2-7. Germline V lookup: CDR1 SGHRS, CDR2 YFSETQ. The length of the CDR3 is 17 residues. The CDR3 DNA follows: TGCGCCAGCAGCTCGCGACAGGGGGCACCCGCATTTTACGAGCAGTACTTC. Its translation is CASSSRQGAPAFYEQYF.

The V call is TRBV10-3, the J call TRBJ2-7; 14 bases match TRBD2. V dropped 3 bases and J dropped 3; count of bases not matched to a gene: 4. The CDR3 runs 16 residues. Per germline, CDR1 ENHRY and CDR2 SYGVKD. The CDR3 protein is CAISDGTSGRFYEQYF. In DNA form, the CDR3 reads TGTGCCATCAGTGACGGGACTAGCGGGAGATTCTACGAGCAGTACTTC.

The V call is TRBV15, the J call TRBJ2-7; TRBD1 is a possible D gene (6 bases). Germline V gene sequence: CDR1 LNHNV, CDR2 YYDKDF (reference sequence). With 3 bases removed from V and 5 bases from J, the gap between germline ends came to 8 bases. CDR3 length: 12 amino acids. This CDR3 reads CATSSSGDEQYF. DNA for the CDR3: TGTGCCACCAGCAGTTCAGGGGACGAGCAGTACTTC.

The chain has TRBV28 and TRBJ2-5, with D possibly being TRBD1 (6 bases). Germline CDR1 reads MDHEN; CDR2 reads SYDVKM. The CDR3 has 15 amino acids. The ends were cut back, 6 bases at V and 0 bases at J, with 14 bases in the middle. The CDR3 here is CASSFRGQYQETQYF. Written as DNA, the CDR3 is TGTGCCAGCAGCTTCCGAGGACAGTACCAAGAGACCCAGTACTTC.

The chain uses TRBV7-6 and TRBJ1-3, with a tentative D call TRBD1 (5 bases). Trimming left V 5 bases short and J 2 bases short, with 10 bases between. There are 14 residues in the CDR3. CDR1 is SGHVS and CDR2 is FNYEAQ in the germline V gene. This chain's CDR3 is CASSPQGAGNTIYF. CDR3 sequence (DNA): TGTGCCAGCAGCCCCCAAGGGGCTGGAAACACCATATATTTT.

This chain joins TRBV9 and TRBJ2-2, with a possible D match to TRBD2 (5 bases). Trimming cost V 4 bases and J 4 bases, with 8 bases left between them. The CDR3 is made up of 13 amino acids. From germline, CDR1 is SGDLS and CDR2 YYNGEE. CDR3 region: CASSTSGTGELFF. The CDR3 DNA reads as TGTGCCAGCAGCACAAGCGGCACCGGGGAGCTGTTTTTT.

V usage is TRBV5-5 and J usage is TRBJ1-1; 7 nucleotides agree with TRBD1. Germline CDR1 reads SGHKS; CDR2 reads YYEKEE (reference sequence). J lost 5 bases, V lost 6 bases, and 4 bases had no gene match. The CDR3 runs to 12 residues. The chain's CDR3 is CASIQGGTEAFF. The CDR3 region has the DNA TGTGCCAGCATCCAGGGGGGAACTGAAGCTTTCTTT.

J is TRBJ2-5 and V is TRBV5-1; TRBD1 matches 10 bases. From germline, CDR1 is SGHRS and CDR2 YFSETQ. The CDR3 has 15 amino acids. V was pared by 4 bases and J by 1 base, with 4 bases of the junction left unmatched. In DNA form, the CDR3 reads TGCGCCAGCAGCGTGACAGGGGGCCTCCAAGAGACCCAGTACTTC. This encodes CASSVTGGLQETQYF.

The CDR3 protein is CAIRDSFTDTQYF. The CDR3 DNA is TGTGCCATAAGGGACTCCTTCACAGATACGCAGTATTTT. The chain couples TRBV27 to TRBJ2-3; TRBD2 might be the D (6 bases). This CDR3 contains 13 residues. Deletions cut 10 bases from V and 2 bases from J, with 13 bases between. Germline loops: CDR1 MNHEY, CDR2 SMNVEV (reference sequence).